A selection of T cell receptor beta chains follows, all from one sample in a study of OX40 agonist ivuxolimab in advanced cancers. Profiling relied on immunoSEQ multiplex PCR, and the TCRdb table lists in-frame clones only, not all of them. The sample contains approximately 59,000 clones, just under 85% of which appear only once. Source: CD4+ or CD8+ T cells sorted from blood, taken in a trial of the OX40 agonist ivuxolimab. The receptors stem from an adult with an advanced solid tumor such as melanoma, head and neck, liver or kidney cancer. The CDR3 runs from the conserved cysteine through the conserved F or W. The D gene is left open where the match is weak. Rows give clone size only sometimes, using once, few, many, or a class for an expanded clone.

d_gene: TRBD2; v_gene: TRBV19; j_gene: TRBJ2-2; abundance: -; CDR3nt: TGTGCCAGTAGTATAATAGCGGGTTTTGGGGAGCTGTTTTTT; CDR3aa: CASSIIAGFGELFF
d_gene: TRBD1; v_gene: TRBV19; j_gene: TRBJ1-1; abundance: -; CDR3nt: TGTGCCAGTGCAACAGGGGGGCACACTGAAGCTTTCTTT; CDR3aa: CASATGGHTEAFF
d_gene: TRBD1; v_gene: TRBV19; j_gene: TRBJ2-2; abundance: -; CDR3nt: TGTGCCAGTAGTGGAGTACCGGGACAGGGGGCCGATGGGGGCGGGGAGCTGTTTTTT; CDR3aa: CASSGVPGQGADGGGELFF
d_gene: TRBD1; v_gene: TRBV2; j_gene: TRBJ2-5; abundance: few; CDR3nt: TGTGCCAGCGGGGACAGTCCAGAGACCCAGTACTTC; CDR3aa: CASGDSPETQYF
d_gene: -; v_gene: TRBV19; j_gene: TRBJ1-5; abundance: -; CDR3nt: TGTGCCAGTACTGGGGGTTTCAATCAGCCCCAGCATTTT; CDR3aa: CASTGGFNQPQHF
d_gene: -; v_gene: TRBV27; j_gene: TRBJ1-5; abundance: -; CDR3nt: TGTGCCAGCAGCCGACCCCCCATGGGGCCCCAGCATTTT; CDR3aa: CASSRPPMGPQHF
d_gene: TRBD2; v_gene: TRBV6-7; j_gene: TRBJ2-1; abundance: -; CDR3nt: TGTGCCAGCAGCGAAACTAGCGGGAGGCGGTCCTACAATGAGCAGTTCTTC; CDR3aa: CASSETSGRRSYNEQFF
d_gene: -; v_gene: TRBV5-4; j_gene: TRBJ1-1; abundance: few; CDR3nt: TGTGCCAGCAGCTTAATCAGAGGATTGAACACTGAAGCTTTCTTT; CDR3aa: CASSLIRGLNTEAFF
d_gene: -; v_gene: TRBV7-2; j_gene: TRBJ2-5; abundance: -; CDR3nt: TGTGCCAGCAGCTCGACCCCGTCCGCGACCCAGTACTTC; CDR3aa: CASSSTPSATQYF
d_gene: -; v_gene: TRBV7-2; j_gene: TRBJ2-2; abundance: -; CDR3nt: TGTGCCAGCAGCTTAGGGGGTGCCGGGGAGCTGTTTTTT; CDR3aa: CASSLGGAGELFF
d_gene: -; v_gene: TRBV30; j_gene: TRBJ2-2; abundance: -; CDR3nt: TGTGCCTGGAGCGGCAGAAACACCGGGGAGCTGTTTTTT; CDR3aa: CAWSGRNTGELFF
d_gene: -; v_gene: TRBV7-2; j_gene: TRBJ2-7; abundance: -; CDR3nt: TGTGCCATTTTAAGGGGTTACGAGCAGTACTTC; CDR3aa: CAILRGYEQYF
d_gene: -; v_gene: TRBV19; j_gene: TRBJ1-2; abundance: -; CDR3nt: TGTGCCAGTAGTATTAGTGATGGCTATGGCTACACCTTC; CDR3aa: CASSISDGYGYTF
d_gene: TRBD2; v_gene: TRBV6-1; j_gene: TRBJ2-1; abundance: once; CDR3nt: TGTGCCAGCAGTGAAGCGCTCGGACTAGCGGGAGGAGATGAGCAGTTCTTC; CDR3aa: CASSEALGLAGGDEQFF
d_gene: -; v_gene: TRBV7-6; j_gene: TRBJ1-5; abundance: -; CDR3nt: TGTGCCAGCTTGGGGGAAGCGAGAAAAAATCAGCCCCAGCATTTT; CDR3aa: CASLGEARKNQPQHF
d_gene: TRBD1; v_gene: TRBV11-3; j_gene: TRBJ2-7; abundance: once; CDR3nt: TGTGCCAGCAGCTTCAGACAGGGCGTGTTTAACGAGCAGTACTTC; CDR3aa: CASSFRQGVFNEQYF
d_gene: -; v_gene: TRBV28; j_gene: TRBJ2-7; abundance: -; CDR3nt: TGTGCCAGCAGTTTATACCTTGGGGGCGAGCAGTACTTC; CDR3aa: CASSLYLGGEQYF
d_gene: -; v_gene: TRBV6-6; j_gene: TRBJ2-7; abundance: -; CDR3nt: TGTGCCAGCAGTTATGGTTCCGGGCACGGGTCCTACGAGCAGTACTTC; CDR3aa: CASSYGSGHGSYEQYF
d_gene: -; v_gene: TRBV30; j_gene: TRBJ2-2; abundance: -; CDR3nt: TGTGCCTGGAGGTACAGCTCCGGGGAGCTGTTTTTT; CDR3aa: CAWRYSSGELFF
d_gene: TRBD1; v_gene: TRBV7-9; j_gene: TRBJ2-3; abundance: -; CDR3nt: TGTGCCAGCAGTTACCCACCGGACAGGGGTACGCAGTATTTT; CDR3aa: CASSYPPDRGTQYF
d_gene: -; v_gene: TRBV6-6; j_gene: TRBJ2-2; abundance: -; CDR3nt: TGTGCCAGCAGTCCGGTTAACACCGGGGAGCTGTTTTTT; CDR3aa: CASSPVNTGELFF
d_gene: -; v_gene: TRBV6-5; j_gene: TRBJ1-5; abundance: -; CDR3nt: TGTGCCAGCAGTGGACTGAGGGGTCAGCCCCAGCATTTT; CDR3aa: CASSGLRGQPQHF
d_gene: -; v_gene: TRBV16; j_gene: TRBJ1-2; abundance: -; CDR3nt: TGTGCCAGCAGCCAATTTGGGTCGGGGATGCCTGGCTACACCTTC; CDR3aa: CASSQFGSGMPGYTF
d_gene: -; v_gene: TRBV6-5; j_gene: TRBJ2-7; abundance: -; CDR3nt: TGTGCCAGCAGATCCGACAGTCCTTACGTCGAGCAGTACTTC; CDR3aa: CASRSDSPYVEQYF
d_gene: TRBD1; v_gene: TRBV28; j_gene: TRBJ2-7; abundance: -; CDR3nt: TGTGCCAGCAGTCCATACCGGGACAGACCCTACGAGCAGTACTTC; CDR3aa: CASSPYRDRPYEQYF
d_gene: TRBD2; v_gene: TRBV4-1; j_gene: TRBJ2-1; abundance: -; CDR3nt: TGCGCCAGCAGCCAAGACGGCGGGAGTATCTGGAATGAGCAGTTCTTC; CDR3aa: CASSQDGGSIWNEQFF
d_gene: TRBD2; v_gene: TRBV28; j_gene: TRBJ2-1; abundance: -; CDR3nt: TGTGCCAGCAGTTCTCTAGCGGGAGGATCCTACAATGAGCAGTTCTTC; CDR3aa: CASSSLAGGSYNEQFF
d_gene: -; v_gene: TRBV28; j_gene: TRBJ2-7; abundance: -; CDR3nt: TGTGCCAGCAGTCGAGGGGAGCAGTACTTC; CDR3aa: CASSRGEQYF
d_gene: TRBD2; v_gene: TRBV2; j_gene: TRBJ2-5; abundance: -; CDR3nt: TGTGCCAGCAGTGCCAGACTAGCGATGGAGACCCAGTACTTC; CDR3aa: CASSARLAMETQYF
d_gene: TRBD2; v_gene: TRBV27; j_gene: TRBJ2-7; abundance: -; CDR3nt: TGTGCCAGCAAAGCGGGGGCCAACTTCTACGAGCAGTACTTC; CDR3aa: CASKAGANFYEQYF
d_gene: -; v_gene: TRBV4-3; j_gene: TRBJ2-2; abundance: -; CDR3nt: TGCGCCAGCAGCCAAGATCTGAACACCGGGGAGCTGTTTTTT; CDR3aa: CASSQDLNTGELFF
d_gene: -; v_gene: TRBV7-9; j_gene: TRBJ1-1; abundance: -; CDR3nt: TGTGCCAGCAGCTCCGGGGGCACTGAAGCTTTCTTT; CDR3aa: CASSSGGTEAFF
d_gene: TRBD1; v_gene: TRBV18; j_gene: TRBJ1-1; abundance: once; CDR3nt: TGTGCCAGCTCACCAAGGGACAGGGGCATGAACACTGAAGCTTTCTTT; CDR3aa: CASSPRDRGMNTEAFF
d_gene: TRBD2; v_gene: TRBV9; j_gene: TRBJ2-2; abundance: -; CDR3nt: TGTGCCAGCAGCGTAGCGGGAGGGTACACCGGGGAGCTGTTTTTT; CDR3aa: CASSVAGGYTGELFF
d_gene: TRBD2; v_gene: TRBV9; j_gene: TRBJ2-1; abundance: -; CDR3nt: TGTGCCAGCAGGGACCCAGTGAGTGTAGCGGGAGCCGACAATGAGCAGTTCTTC; CDR3aa: CASRDPVSVAGADNEQFF